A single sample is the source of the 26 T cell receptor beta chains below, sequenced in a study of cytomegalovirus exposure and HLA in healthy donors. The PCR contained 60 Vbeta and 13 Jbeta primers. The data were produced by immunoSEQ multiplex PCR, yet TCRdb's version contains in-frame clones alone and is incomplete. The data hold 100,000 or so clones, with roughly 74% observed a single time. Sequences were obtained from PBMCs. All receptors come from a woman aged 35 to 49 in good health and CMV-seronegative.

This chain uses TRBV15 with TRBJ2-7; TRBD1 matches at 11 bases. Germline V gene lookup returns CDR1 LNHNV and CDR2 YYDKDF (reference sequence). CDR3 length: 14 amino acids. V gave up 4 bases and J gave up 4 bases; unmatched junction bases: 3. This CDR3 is CATSTGTGGYEQYF. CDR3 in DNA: TGTGCCACCAGCACCGGGACAGGGGGATACGAGCAGTACTTC.

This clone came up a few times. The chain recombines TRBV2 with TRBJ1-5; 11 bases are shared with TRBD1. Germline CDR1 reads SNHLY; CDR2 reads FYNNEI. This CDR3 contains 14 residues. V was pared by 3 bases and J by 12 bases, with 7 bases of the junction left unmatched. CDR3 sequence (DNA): TGTGCCAGCAGTGAGCAGGGACAGGGGGGGCTCCAGCATTTT. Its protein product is CASSEQGQGGLQHF.

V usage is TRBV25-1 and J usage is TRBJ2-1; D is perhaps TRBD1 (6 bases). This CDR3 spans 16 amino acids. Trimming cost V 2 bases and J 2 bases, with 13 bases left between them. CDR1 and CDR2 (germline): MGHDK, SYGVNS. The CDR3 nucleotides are TGTGCCAGCAGTGAAAGCAGGGGTGCTGCCTACAATGAGCAGTTCTTC. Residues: CASSESRGAAYNEQFF. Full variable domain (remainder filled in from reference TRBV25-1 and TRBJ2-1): EADIYQTPRYLVIGTGKKITLECSQTMGHDKMYWYQQDPGMELHLIHYSYGVNSTEKGDLSSESTVSRIRTEHFPLTLESARPSHTSQYLCASSESRGAAYNEQFFGPGTRLTVL.

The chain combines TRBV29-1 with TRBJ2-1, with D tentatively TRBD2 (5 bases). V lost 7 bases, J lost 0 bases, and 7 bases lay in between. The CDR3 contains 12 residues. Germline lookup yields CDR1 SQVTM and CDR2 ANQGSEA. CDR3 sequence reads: CSGAVSYNEQFF. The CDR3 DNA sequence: TGCAGCGGAGCGGTCTCCTACAATGAGCAGTTCTTC.

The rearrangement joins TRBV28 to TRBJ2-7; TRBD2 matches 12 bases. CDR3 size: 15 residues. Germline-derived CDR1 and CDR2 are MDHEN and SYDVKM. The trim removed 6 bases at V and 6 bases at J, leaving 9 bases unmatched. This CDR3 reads CASRRLAGAKFEQYF. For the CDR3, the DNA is TGTGCCAGCAGGCGACTAGCGGGAGCGAAGTTCGAGCAGTACTTC.

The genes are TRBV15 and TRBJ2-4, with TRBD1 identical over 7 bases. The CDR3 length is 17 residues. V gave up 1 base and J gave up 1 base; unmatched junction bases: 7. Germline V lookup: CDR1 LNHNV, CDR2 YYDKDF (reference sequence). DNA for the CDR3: TGTGCCACCAGCAGAGCAGGGGGTGATGGGGCCAAAAACATTCAGTACTTC. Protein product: CATSRAGGDGAKNIQYF. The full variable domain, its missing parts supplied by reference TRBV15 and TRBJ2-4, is DAMVIQNPRYQVTQFGKPVTLSCSQTLNHNVMYWYQQKSSQAPKLLFHYYDKDFNNEADTPDNFQSRRPNTSFCFLDIRSPGLGDTAMYLCATSRAGGDGAKNIQYFGAGTRLSVL.

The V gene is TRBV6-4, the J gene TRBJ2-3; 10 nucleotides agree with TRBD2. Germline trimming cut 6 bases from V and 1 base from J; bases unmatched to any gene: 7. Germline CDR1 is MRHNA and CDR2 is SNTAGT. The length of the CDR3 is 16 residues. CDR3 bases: TGTGCCAGCAGCCCAGACCTAGCGGGGGGCACAGATACGCAGTATTTT. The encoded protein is CASSPDLAGGTDTQYF.

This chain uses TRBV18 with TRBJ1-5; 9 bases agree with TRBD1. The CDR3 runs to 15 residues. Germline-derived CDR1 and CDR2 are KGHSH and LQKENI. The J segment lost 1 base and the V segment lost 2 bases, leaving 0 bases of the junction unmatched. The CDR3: CASSPGTGSNQPQHF. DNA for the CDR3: TGTGCCAGCTCACCAGGGACAGGGAGCAATCAGCCCCAGCATTTT.

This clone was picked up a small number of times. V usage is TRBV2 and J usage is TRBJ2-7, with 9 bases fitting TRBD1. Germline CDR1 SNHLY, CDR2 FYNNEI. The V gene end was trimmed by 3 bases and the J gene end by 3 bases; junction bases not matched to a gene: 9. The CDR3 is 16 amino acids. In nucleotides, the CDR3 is TGTGCCAGCAGTGATTCCACAGGGACAGGGATCTACGAGCAGTACTTC. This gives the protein CASSDSTGTGIYEQYF.

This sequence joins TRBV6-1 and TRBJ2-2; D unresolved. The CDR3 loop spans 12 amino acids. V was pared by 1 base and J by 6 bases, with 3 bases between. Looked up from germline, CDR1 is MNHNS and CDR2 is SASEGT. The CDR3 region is CASSEVSGELFF. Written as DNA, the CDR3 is TGTGCCAGCAGTGAAGTCTCCGGGGAGCTGTTTTTT.

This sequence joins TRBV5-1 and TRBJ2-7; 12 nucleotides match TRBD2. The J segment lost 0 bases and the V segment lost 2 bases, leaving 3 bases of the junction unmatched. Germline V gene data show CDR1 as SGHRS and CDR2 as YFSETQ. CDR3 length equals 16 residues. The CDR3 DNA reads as TGCGCCAGCAGCTTCGGACTAGCGGGGCCCTCCTACGAGCAGTACTTC. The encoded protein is CASSFGLAGPSYEQYF.

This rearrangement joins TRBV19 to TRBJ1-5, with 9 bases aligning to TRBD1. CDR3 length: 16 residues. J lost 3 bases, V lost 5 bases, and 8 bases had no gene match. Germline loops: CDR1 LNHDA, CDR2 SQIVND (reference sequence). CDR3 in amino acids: CASSAQTGGLNQPQHF. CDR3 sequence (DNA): TGTGCCAGTAGTGCCCAGACAGGGGGTCTCAATCAGCCCCAGCATTTT. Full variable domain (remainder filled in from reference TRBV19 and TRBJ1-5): DGGITQSPKYLFRKEGQNVTLSCEQNLNHDAMYWYRQDPGQGLRLIYYSQIVNDFQKGDIAEGYSVSREKKESFPLTVTSAQKNPTAFYLCASSAQTGGLNQPQHFGDGTRLSIL.

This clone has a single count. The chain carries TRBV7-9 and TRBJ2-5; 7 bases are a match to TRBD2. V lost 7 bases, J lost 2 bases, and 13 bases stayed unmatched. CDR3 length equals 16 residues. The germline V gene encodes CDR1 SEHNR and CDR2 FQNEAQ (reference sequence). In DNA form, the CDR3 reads TGTGCCAGCAAGGCGACCCGCGGGGGTGAACAAGAGACCCAGTACTTC. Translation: CASKATRGGEQETQYF.

This CDR3 reads CASSARADQETQYF. DNA for the CDR3: TGTGCCAGCAGCGCCCGAGCGGACCAAGAGACCCAGTACTTC. V usage is TRBV9 and J usage is TRBJ2-5, with D perhaps TRBD2 (5 bases). CDR3 length: 14 amino acids. The germline CDR1 and CDR2 sequences are SGDLS and YYNGEE. Trimming cost V 3 bases and J 0 bases, with 9 bases left between them.

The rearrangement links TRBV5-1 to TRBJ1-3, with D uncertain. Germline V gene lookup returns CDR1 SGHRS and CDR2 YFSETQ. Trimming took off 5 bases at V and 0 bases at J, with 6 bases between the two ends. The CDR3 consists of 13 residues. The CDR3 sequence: CASRPSSGNTIYF. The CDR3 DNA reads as TGCGCCAGCAGACCGAGCTCTGGAAACACCATATATTTT.

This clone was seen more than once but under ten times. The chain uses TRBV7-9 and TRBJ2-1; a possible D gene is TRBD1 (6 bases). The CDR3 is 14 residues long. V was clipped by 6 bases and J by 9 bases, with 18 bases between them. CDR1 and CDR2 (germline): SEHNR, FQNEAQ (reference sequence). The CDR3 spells CASSSAGTRSEQFF. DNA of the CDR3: TGTGCCAGCAGTTCAGCCGGGACACGGAGTGAGCAGTTCTTC.

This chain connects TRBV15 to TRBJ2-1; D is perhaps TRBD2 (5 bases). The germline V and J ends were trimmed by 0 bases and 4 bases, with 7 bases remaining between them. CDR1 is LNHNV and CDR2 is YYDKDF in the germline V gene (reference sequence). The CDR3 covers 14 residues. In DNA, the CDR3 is TGTGCCACCAGCAGAGAACGGGGATACAATGAGCAGTTCTTC. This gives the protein CATSRERGYNEQFF. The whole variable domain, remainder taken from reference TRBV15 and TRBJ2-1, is DAMVIQNPRYQVTQFGKPVTLSCSQTLNHNVMYWYQQKSSQAPKLLFHYYDKDFNNEADTPDNFQSRRPNTSFCFLDIRSPGLGDTAMYLCATSRERGYNEQFFGPGTRLTVL.

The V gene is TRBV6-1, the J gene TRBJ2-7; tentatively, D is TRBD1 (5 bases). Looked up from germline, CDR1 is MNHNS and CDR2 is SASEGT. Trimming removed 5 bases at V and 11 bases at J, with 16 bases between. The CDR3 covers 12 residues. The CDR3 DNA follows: TGTGCCAGCAGTTCCCCTGACAGCCCTGAGTACTTC. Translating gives CASSSPDSPEYF.

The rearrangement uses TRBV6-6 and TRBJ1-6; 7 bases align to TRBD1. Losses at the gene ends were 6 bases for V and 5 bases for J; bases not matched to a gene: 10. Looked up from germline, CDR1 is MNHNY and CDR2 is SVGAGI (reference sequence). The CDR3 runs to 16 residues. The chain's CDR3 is CASSPLPGQNNSPLHF. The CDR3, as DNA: TGTGCCAGCAGCCCGCTACCGGGACAGAATAATTCACCCCTCCACTTT.

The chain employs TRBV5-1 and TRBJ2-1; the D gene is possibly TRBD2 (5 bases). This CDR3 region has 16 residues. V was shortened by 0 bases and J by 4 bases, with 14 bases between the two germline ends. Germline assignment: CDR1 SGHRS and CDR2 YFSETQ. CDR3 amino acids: CASSLDEGGPYNEQFF. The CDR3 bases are TGCGCCAGCAGCTTGGACGAAGGCGGGCCATACAATGAGCAGTTCTTC.

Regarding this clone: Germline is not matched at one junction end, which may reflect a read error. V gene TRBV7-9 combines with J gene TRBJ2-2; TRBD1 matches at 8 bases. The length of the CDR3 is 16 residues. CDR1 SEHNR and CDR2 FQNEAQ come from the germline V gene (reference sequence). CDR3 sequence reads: CSSSISGTGNTGELFF. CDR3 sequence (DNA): TGTTCCAGCAGCATATCCGGGACAGGGAACACCGGGGAGCTGTTTTTT.

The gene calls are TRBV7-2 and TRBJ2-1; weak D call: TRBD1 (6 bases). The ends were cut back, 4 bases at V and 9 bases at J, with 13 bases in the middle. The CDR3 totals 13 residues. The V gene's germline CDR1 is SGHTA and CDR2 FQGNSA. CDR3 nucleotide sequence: TGTGCCAGCAGCTGGGGGATGGGGGCTGAGCAGTTCTTC. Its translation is CASSWGMGAEQFF.

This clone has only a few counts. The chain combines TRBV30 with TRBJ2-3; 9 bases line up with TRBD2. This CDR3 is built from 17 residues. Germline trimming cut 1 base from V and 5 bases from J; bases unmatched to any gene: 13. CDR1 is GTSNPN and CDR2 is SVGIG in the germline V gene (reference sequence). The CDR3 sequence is CAWSGGTSSNQGDTQYF. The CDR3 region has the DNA TGTGCCTGGAGTGGGGGGACTAGCTCAAATCAAGGAGATACGCAGTATTTT.

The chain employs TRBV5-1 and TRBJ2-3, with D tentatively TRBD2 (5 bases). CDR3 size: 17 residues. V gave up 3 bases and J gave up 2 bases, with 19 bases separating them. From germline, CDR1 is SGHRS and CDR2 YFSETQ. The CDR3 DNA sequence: TGCGCCAGCAGCTCTGAGCGGCAATCCGTATACACAGATACGCAGTATTTT. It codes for CASSSERQSVYTDTQYF.

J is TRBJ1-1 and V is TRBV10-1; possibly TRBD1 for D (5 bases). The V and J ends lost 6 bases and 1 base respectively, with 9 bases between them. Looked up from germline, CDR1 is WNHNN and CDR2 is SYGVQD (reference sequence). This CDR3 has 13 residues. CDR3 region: CASRLTANTEAFF. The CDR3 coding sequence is TGCGCCAGCAGATTGACAGCGAACACTGAAGCTTTCTTT.

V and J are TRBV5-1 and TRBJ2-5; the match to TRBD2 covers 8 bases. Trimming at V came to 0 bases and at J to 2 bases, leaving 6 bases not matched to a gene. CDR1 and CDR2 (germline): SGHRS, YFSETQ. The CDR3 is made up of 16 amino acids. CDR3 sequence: CASSLGRAGVQETQYF. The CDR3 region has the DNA TGCGCCAGCAGCTTGGGGCGAGCGGGAGTGCAAGAGACCCAGTACTTC.